The present T cell receptor beta chain was sequenced within a study of blood T cell repertoires in COVID-19. Background on the study: The origin of the acute and convalescent COVID-19 samples was the United States, Italy and Spain.

This CDR3 is built from 15 residues. V lost 6 bases and J 0 bases, leaving 14 bases between the germline ends. Per the germline V gene, CDR1 is SGHVS and CDR2 is FQNEAQ. Cohort 3 donors were reported recovered after two negative PCRs, clearance, or symptom resolution. In the authors' workflow: Reference gene primer amplification yielded estimated nucleated cell counts. Assay used: immunoSEQ multiplex PCR; TCRdb lists only in-frame clones, some missing. Clone size and the V and J calls come from that table; the DNA yielded D and trimming. This sample has roughly 200,000 clones, with 80% to 90% found just once.

The receptor was isolated from a man younger than 45 who had recovered from COVID-19. The gene calls are TRBV7-8 and TRBJ2-5; D might be TRBD2 (7 bases). Sequencing was performed on PBMCs or T cells enriched from blood (not recorded which). The CDR3 is CASRRGGGYQETQYF. DNA of the CDR3: TGTGCCAGCAGACGAGGGGGGGGGTACCAAGAGACCCAGTACTTC.